A single sample is the source of the 15 T cell receptor beta chains below, sequenced in a study of blood T cells in healthy people across ages. Next came a second PCR, run for about 7 to 12 cycles, which used a sample-barcoded 5' primer along with a J-beta primer mix. MiXCR was run by TCRdb on the 5' RACE reads, yielding one entry per CDR3 protein. This sample has 1.5 million to 2 million distinct CDR3 sequences; about 39% occur once, and the top ten carry under 25%. Sequencing used blood. Source of these receptors: a human donor in good health.

This clonotype was observed a few times. The chain combines TRBV21-1 with TRBJ1-2; the table's TRBD1 call for D was not verified on the DNA. TRBV21-1 is tagged as a pseudogene. The length of the CDR3 is 19 residues. CDR3 sequence reads: CASKQKYRVTPWKHYGYTF. CDR3 bases: TGTGCCAGCAAGCAAAAATACAGGGTCACCCCTTGGAAGCACTATGGCTACACCTTC.

The table lists this clonotype with a few counts. The chain links TRBV6-6 to TRBJ2-5; D uncertain. The CDR3 has 13 residues. Trimming stripped 6 bases from V and 2 bases from J, with 10 bases between. Germline V gene data show CDR1 as MNHNY and CDR2 as SVGAGI (reference sequence). CDR3 coding DNA: TGTGCCAGCAGGATGAACCAACAAGAGACCCAGTACTTC. It encodes CASRMNQQETQYF.

The CDR3 sequence: CASSEVGRGIEKLFF. DNA of the CDR3: TGTGCCAGCAGTGAAGTGGGCAGGGGGATTGAAAAACTGTTTTTT. The chain combines TRBV2 with TRBJ1-4; TRBD1 matches 7 bases. CDR1 is SNHLY, CDR2 FYNNEI, per germline. V lost 1 base and J lost 7; bases outside the gene matches: 6. The CDR3 covers 15 residues.

This rearrangement joins TRBV10-3 to TRBJ1-5; the D gene is possibly TRBD1 (6 bases). The CDR3 runs 16 residues. The V gene lost 8 bases and the J gene lost 4 bases, with 21 bases spanning the gap. Germline lookup yields CDR1 ENHRY and CDR2 SYGVKD. The CDR3 bases are TGTGCCATCGCCGAAACCGGACAGACCCCAAATCAGCCCCAGCATTTT. Translation gives CAIAETGQTPNQPQHF.

The rearrangement uses TRBV28 and TRBJ2-5; no clear D. The V end lost 5 bases, the J end lost 1 base, and 11 bases lay between the germline ends. This CDR3 comprises 14 residues. CDR1 is MDHEN and CDR2 is SYDVKM in the germline V gene. CDR3 sequence (DNA): TGTGCCAGCAGTGAAGGGTCCGCCCAAGAGACCCAGTACTTC. Its translation: CASSEGSAQETQYF.

This clonotype has just a few counts. This chain joins TRBV5-1 and TRBJ2-2, with 10 bases fitting TRBD2. After removal of 4 bases from V and 1 base from J, the junction contained 4 bases not matched to a gene. The CDR3 consists of 16 residues. The germline V gene encodes CDR1 SGHRS and CDR2 YFSETQ. The chain's CDR3 is CASSPRLAGNTGELFF. The CDR3 DNA is TGCGCCAGCAGCCCCCGACTAGCGGGGAACACCGGGGAGCTGTTTTTT.

This chain connects TRBV6-6 to TRBJ1-2, with D hard to call. Deletions cut 0 bases from V and 0 bases from J, with 11 bases between. CDR3 size: 16 residues. Germline CDR1 and CDR2: MNHNY and SVGAGI (reference sequence). The CDR3 is CASSYSSSRANYGYTF. The CDR3 DNA is TGTGCCAGCAGTTACTCATCCTCTCGAGCTAACTATGGCTACACCTTC.

This clonotype has a handful of counts. This chain joins TRBV6-2 or TRBV6-3 and TRBJ2-1; TRBD2 is a possible D gene (7 bases). V was shortened by 0 bases and J by 9 bases, with 18 bases between the two germline ends. The CDR3 contains 16 residues. Germline CDR1 and CDR2: MNHEY and SVGEGT. The CDR3 bases are TGTGCCAGCAGTTACTCGGGCGGGGGCGCCCATGTTGAGCAGTTCTTC. It yields the protein CASSYSGGGAHVEQFF.

The V and J genes are TRBV14 and TRBJ1-4; possibly TRBD1 for D (6 bases). The CDR3 sequence is 19 residues long. Germline V gives CDR1 SGHDN, CDR2 FVKESK. Trimming took off 3 bases at V and 0 bases at J, with 20 bases between the two ends. CDR3 amino acids: CASSQTVGDIFATNEKLFF. The CDR3 DNA reads TGTGCCAGCAGCCAGACGGTTGGGGACATCTTTGCAACTAATGAAAAACTGTTTTTT.

Ten or more counts support this clonotype. This chain connects TRBV7-6 to TRBJ2-5; D remains unclear. Germline V CDR1 and CDR2: SGHVS, FNYEAQ. Trimming cost V 2 bases and J 4 bases, with 8 bases left between them. The CDR3 is 13 amino acids. CDR3 loop: CASSLPPIETQYF. The CDR3 DNA reads TGTGCCAGCAGCTTACCCCCGATAGAGACCCAGTACTTC.

V gene TRBV2 combines with J gene TRBJ2-3; 8 nucleotides match TRBD1. Per germline, CDR1 SNHLY and CDR2 FYNNEI. The V and J ends lost 7 bases and 3 bases, in that order; junction bases with no gene match: 6. The CDR3 spans 14 residues. The CDR3 region is CASIPTGATDTQYF. CDR3 DNA: TGTGCCAGCATCCCGACAGGGGCAACAGATACGCAGTATTTT. Complete variable domain (other parts from reference TRBV2 and TRBJ2-3): EPEVTQTPSHQVTQMGQEVILRCVPISNHLYFYWYRQILGQKVEFLVSFYNNEISEKSEIFDDQFSVERPDGSNFTLKIRSTKLEDSAMYFCASIPTGATDTQYFGPGTRLTVL.

V and J are TRBV5-1 and TRBJ1-2; 8 bases are a match to TRBD1. V dropped 2 bases and J dropped 3; count of bases not matched to a gene: 12. CDR1 is SGHRS and CDR2 is YFSETQ in the germline V gene. The CDR3 loop spans 17 amino acids. The CDR3 DNA sequence: TGCGCCAGCAGCTTAAGAGGGACAGGCAGCGAAGACTATGGCTACACCTTC. Its translation: CASSLRGTGSEDYGYTF.

Only a few counts were recorded for this clonotype. The rearrangement links TRBV7-9 to TRBJ2-4, with D uncertain. Trimming removed 2 bases at V and 5 bases at J, with 7 bases between. The CDR3 consists of 13 residues. Per the germline V gene, CDR1 is SEHNR and CDR2 is FQNEAQ (reference sequence). In DNA, the CDR3 is TGTGCCAGCAGCTTACCCCAACAAAACATTCAGTACTTC. This codes for CASSLPQQNIQYF.

The gene calls are TRBV27 and TRBJ1-1, with D maybe TRBD1 (5 bases). The CDR3 consists of 13 residues. With 2 bases removed from V and 6 bases from J, the gap between germline ends came to 10 bases. CDR1 MNHEY and CDR2 SMNVEV come from the germline V gene (reference sequence). The CDR3: CASSLQGGPEAFF. Written as DNA, the CDR3 is TGTGCCAGCAGTTTACAGGGTGGCCCTGAAGCTTTCTTT.

There are many counts of this clonotype. The chain recombines TRBV29-1 with TRBJ2-1, with TRBD2 matching over 9 bases. V dropped 4 bases and J dropped 7; count of bases not matched to a gene: 2. The CDR3 length is 12 residues. From germline, CDR1 is SQVTM and CDR2 ANQGSEA. CDR3 protein: CSVVLAGNEQFF. As DNA, the CDR3 is TGCAGCGTTGTCCTAGCGGGGAATGAGCAGTTCTTC.